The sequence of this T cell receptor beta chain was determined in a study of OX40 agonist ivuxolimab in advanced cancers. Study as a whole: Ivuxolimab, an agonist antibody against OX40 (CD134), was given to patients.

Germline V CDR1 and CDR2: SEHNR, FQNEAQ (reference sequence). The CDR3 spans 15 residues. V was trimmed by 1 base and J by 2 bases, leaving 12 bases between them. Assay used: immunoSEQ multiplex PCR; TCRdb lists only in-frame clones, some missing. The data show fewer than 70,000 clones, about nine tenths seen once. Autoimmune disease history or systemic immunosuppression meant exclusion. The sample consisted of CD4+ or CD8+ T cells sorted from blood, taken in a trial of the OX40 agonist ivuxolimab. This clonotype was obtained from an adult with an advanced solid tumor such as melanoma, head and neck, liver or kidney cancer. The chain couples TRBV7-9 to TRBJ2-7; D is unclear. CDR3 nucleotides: TGTGCCAGCAGCTTAGGGTCCGGTAGAGCCTACGAGCAGTACTTC. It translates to CASSLGSGRAYEQYF. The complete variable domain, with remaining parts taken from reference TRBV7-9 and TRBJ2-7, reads DTGVSQNPRHKITKRGQNVTFRCDPISEHNRLYWYRQTLGQGPEFLTYFQNEAQLEKSRLLSDRFSAERPKGSFSTLEIQRTEQGDSAMYLCASSLGSGRAYEQYFGPGTRLTVT.